Listed below are T cell receptor beta chains from one sample, sequenced in a study of blood T cells in healthy people across ages. In TCRdb, the 5' RACE reads were re-called with MiXCR into one record per CDR3 protein. Of approximately 810,000 distinct CDR3 sequences listed, around 26% are singletons. Sequenced input: blood. Receptors originate from a woman at least 80 years old in good health. Each CDR3 is given with its conserved first and last residue. Fields, in order: CDR3 protein, CDR3 DNA, D gene, clone size, J gene, V gene. The D gene is left open where the match is weak. Size tells how often a clone was seen (once, few, many) or the class of an expanded clone, and some rows leave it out.

CASSYEVGETQYF,TGTGCCAGCAGTTACGAGGTGGGAGAGACCCAGTACTTC,NA,NA,TRBJ2-5,TRBV6-2/TRBV6-3
CAFGTSEQFF,TGTGCCTTCGGGACCTCTGAGCAGTTCTTC,NA,few,TRBJ2-1,TRBV5-4
CASSLRLQETQYF,TGCGCCAGCAGCTTGCGTCTCCAAGAGACCCAGTACTTC,NA,many,TRBJ2-5,TRBV5-1
CASSLGNAGAGGGEQYF,TGTGCCAGCAGCTTAGGAAACGCGGGTGCGGGGGGAGGCGAGCAGTACTTC,TRBD2,many,TRBJ2-7,TRBV7-2
CASKPGPLADTQYF,TGTGCCAGCAAGCCGGGACCTTTGGCAGATACGCAGTATTTT,NA,many,TRBJ2-3,TRBV9
CASSQDLGSSSPLHF,TGTGCCAGCAGCCAAGATCTAGGGAGCAGCTCACCCCTCCACTTT,NA,many,TRBJ1-6,TRBV4-2
CAWSVTGAEEQYF,TGTGCCTGGAGTGTAACGGGGGCAGAAGAGCAGTACTTC,NA,many,TRBJ2-7,TRBV30
CASSSTSGGAGNEQFF,TGTGCCAGCAGCTCCACTAGCGGGGGGGCCGGCAATGAGCAGTTCTTC,TRBD2,many,TRBJ2-1,TRBV7-2
CSASRLNEQFF,TGCAGTGCTTCACGACTTAATGAGCAGTTCTTC,NA,many,TRBJ2-1,TRBV20-1
CASSQDWGRGELFF,TGTGCCAGCAGCCAAGACTGGGGGAGAGGGGAGCTGTTTTTT,NA,NA,TRBJ2-2,TRBV14
CASSYSPLAGSYGELFF,TGTGCCAGCAGTTACTCCCCTCTAGCGGGGTCGTACGGGGAGCTGTTTTTT,TRBD2,NA,TRBJ2-2,TRBV6-5
CASSYGWGKIRLNEQFF,TGTGCCAGCAGTTACGGGTGGGGCAAAATACGCCTCAATGAGCAGTTCTTC,NA,many,TRBJ2-1,TRBV6-2/TRBV6-3
CASSIPGQADYGYTF,TGTGCCAGCAGCATTCCGGGACAGGCAGACTATGGCTACACCTTC,TRBD1,many,TRBJ1-2,TRBV28
CASSSRGARTEAFF,TGTGCCAGCAGCTCCAGGGGGGCGCGGACTGAAGCTTTCTTT,TRBD1,few,TRBJ1-1,TRBV7-2
CTSRRLSVDVQYF,TGTACCAGTAGGAGACTGAGCGTAGATGTGCAGTATTTT,NA,NA,TRBJ2-3,TRBV12-3/TRBV12-4
CASSPVGGLFGETQYF,TGTGCCAGCAGCCCTGTCGGGGGGCTTTTCGGAGAGACCCAGTACTTC,NA,many,TRBJ2-5,TRBV6-2/TRBV6-3
CASSPGRGPSNQPQHF,TGTGCCAGCAGCCCAGGCAGGGGCCCCAGCAATCAGCCCCAGCATTTT,NA,few,TRBJ1-5,TRBV7-8
CASSEGDRVGATQYF,TGTGCCAGCAGTGAGGGGGACAGGGTTGGAGCTACGCAGTATTTT,TRBD1,few,TRBJ2-3,TRBV2
CSVEVAADLTYEQYF,TGCAGCGTTGAAGTAGCGGCGGACCTAACCTACGAGCAGTACTTC,NA,NA,TRBJ2-7,TRBV29-1
CASSPGTLGNSPLHF,TGTGCCAGCAGTCCGGGGACGTTGGGGAATTCACCCCTCCACTTT,NA,many,TRBJ1-6,TRBV12-3/TRBV12-4
CASSRRQGRETQYF,TGTGCCAGCAGCCGCAGACAGGGGCGAGAGACCCAGTACTTC,TRBD1,many,TRBJ2-5,TRBV14
CASSLTGGLAYEQYF,TGTGCCAGCAGCCTCACAGGGGGCCTAGCCTACGAGCAGTACTTC,TRBD1,many,TRBJ2-7,TRBV7-2
CASRRQGRGTEAFF,TGTGCCAGCAGGCGACAGGGGCGAGGCACTGAAGCTTTCTTT,TRBD1,few,TRBJ1-1,TRBV6-1
CASSPGGFSYNKQFF,TGTGCCAGCAGCCCGGGGGGGTTCTCCTACAATAAGCAGTTCTTC,TRBD2,NA,TRBJ2-1,TRBV7-7
CASSLAAGSVTGELFF,TGTGCCAGCAGCTTAGCAGCGGGGTCAGTTACCGGGGAGCTGTTTTTT,TRBD2,NA,TRBJ2-2,TRBV7-9
CASSSYLRRGGGVTQYF,TGTGCCAGCAGCTCGTATCTTAGGCGGGGGGGCGGAGTGACCCAGTACTTC,TRBD2,many,TRBJ2-5,TRBV12-3/TRBV12-4
CATSRAAGTQYF,TGTGCCACCAGCAGAGCTGCGGGTACGCAGTATTTT,NA,NA,TRBJ2-3,TRBV15
CASSLISWFGGTEAFF,TGTGCCAGCAGCTTAATTAGCTGGTTTGGGGGAACTGAAGCTTTCTTT,NA,few,TRBJ1-1,TRBV11-2
CAWSSARGTGGTQYF,TGTGCCTGGAGTAGCGCTAGGGGGACAGGGGGCACGCAGTATTTT,TRBD1,many,TRBJ2-3,TRBV30